This T cell receptor beta chain appears in the sequencing data of a study of shared clonotypes between healthy human individuals. Assay used: immunoSEQ multiplex PCR; TCRdb lists only in-frame clones, some missing. The sample contains more than 900,000 clones, approximately 78% of which appear only once. On this clone: Its antigen is not identified.

The length of the CDR3 is 13 residues. Trimming pared 2 bases from V and 4 bases from J, leaving 5 bases between. CDR1 and CDR2 from the germline V gene are KGHSH and LQKENI. Study results and caveats: Genetic and exposure-history diversity was limited by the small donor number.

Sequenced material: memory CD4+ T cells from PBMCs. This sample's subset: CD45RA-negative fraction. The rearrangement links TRBV18 to TRBJ1-4; D is ambiguous. The receptor was derived from a man younger than 35 in good health. Some clones in this sample may be carry-over from other donors' samples. CDR3: CASSPDFNEKLFF. For the CDR3, the DNA is TGTGCCAGCTCACCAGACTTTAATGAAAAACTGTTTTTT.